The present TCR beta chain was sequenced within a study of cytomegalovirus exposure and HLA in healthy donors. Study-level background: The 120 or so validation repertoires, a later analysis reported, used the same platform as the approximately 700 first-cohort repertoires.

This clone was recorded only once. The antigen is undetermined. Study findings and constraints: Cytomegalovirus-associated TCR beta chains were listed, numbering around 150.

The CDR3 is 15 amino acids. Germline values: CDR1 MRHNA, CDR2 SNTAGT. The V and J ends lost 2 bases and 3 bases, in that order; junction bases with no gene match: 3. Assay: immunoSEQ multiplex PCR; the TCRdb copy retains only in-frame clones and omits some. The table has tens of thousands of clones, approximately 94% seen once. The chain combines TRBV6-4 with TRBJ2-1, with TRBD1 matching over 8 bases. This receptor was obtained from a woman in her late teens or twenties in good health and CMV-seronegative. Sequenced material: PBMCs. The CDR3 region has the DNA TGTGCCAGCAGTGACGCAGGGGGCGGCTACAATGAGCAGTTCTTC. This gives the protein CASSDAGGGYNEQFF.